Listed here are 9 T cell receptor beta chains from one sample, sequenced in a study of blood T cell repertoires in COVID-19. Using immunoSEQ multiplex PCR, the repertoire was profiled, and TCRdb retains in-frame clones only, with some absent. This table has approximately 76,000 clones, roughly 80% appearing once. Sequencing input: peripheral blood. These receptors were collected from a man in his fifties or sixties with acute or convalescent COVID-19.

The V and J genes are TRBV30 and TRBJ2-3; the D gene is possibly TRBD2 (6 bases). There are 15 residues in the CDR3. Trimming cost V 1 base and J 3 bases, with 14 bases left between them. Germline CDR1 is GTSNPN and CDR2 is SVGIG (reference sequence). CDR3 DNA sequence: TGTGCCTGGAGTGCGGGCCTCCGGGGGACAGATACGCAGTATTTT. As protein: CAWSAGLRGTDTQYF.

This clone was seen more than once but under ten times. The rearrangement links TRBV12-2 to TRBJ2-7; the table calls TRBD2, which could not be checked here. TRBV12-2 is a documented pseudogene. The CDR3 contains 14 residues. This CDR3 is CASFYAASSYEQYF. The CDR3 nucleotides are TGTGCATCTTTTTATGCGGCGAGCTCCTACGAGCAGTACTTC.

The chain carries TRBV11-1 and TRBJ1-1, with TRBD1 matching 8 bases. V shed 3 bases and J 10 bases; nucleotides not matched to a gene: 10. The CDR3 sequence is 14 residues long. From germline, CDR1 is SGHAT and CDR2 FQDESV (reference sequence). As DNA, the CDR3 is TGTGCCAGCAGCTTTCTTCTTGGACAGGGACGAGCTTTCTTT. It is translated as CASSFLLGQGRAFF.

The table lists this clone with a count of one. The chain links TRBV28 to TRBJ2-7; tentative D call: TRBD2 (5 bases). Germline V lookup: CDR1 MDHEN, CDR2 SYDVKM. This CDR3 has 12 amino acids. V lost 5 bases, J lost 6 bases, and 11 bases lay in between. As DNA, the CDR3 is TGTGCCAGCAGTCAAGGACTCCTCGAGCAGTACTTC. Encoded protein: CASSQGLLEQYF.

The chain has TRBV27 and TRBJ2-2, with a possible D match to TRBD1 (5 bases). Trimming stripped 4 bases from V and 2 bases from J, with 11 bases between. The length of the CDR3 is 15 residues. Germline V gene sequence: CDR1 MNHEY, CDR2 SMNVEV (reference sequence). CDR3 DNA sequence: TGTGCCAGCAGTTCTTGGCAGGGCAACACCGGGGAGCTGTTTTTT. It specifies CASSSWQGNTGELFF.

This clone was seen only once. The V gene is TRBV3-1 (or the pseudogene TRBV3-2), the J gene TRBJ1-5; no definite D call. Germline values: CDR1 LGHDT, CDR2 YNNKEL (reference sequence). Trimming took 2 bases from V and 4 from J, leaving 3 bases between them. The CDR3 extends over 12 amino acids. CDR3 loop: CASSQLNQPQHF. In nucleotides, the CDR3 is TGTGCCAGCAGCCAACTTAATCAGCCCCAGCATTTT.

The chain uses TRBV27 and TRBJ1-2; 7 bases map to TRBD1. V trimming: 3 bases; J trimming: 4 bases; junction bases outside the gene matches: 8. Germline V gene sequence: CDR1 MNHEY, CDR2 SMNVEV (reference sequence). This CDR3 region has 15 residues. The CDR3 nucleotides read TGTGCCAGCAGTTTGGTGAGGGGGCAGTTCTATGGCTACACCTTC. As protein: CASSLVRGQFYGYTF.

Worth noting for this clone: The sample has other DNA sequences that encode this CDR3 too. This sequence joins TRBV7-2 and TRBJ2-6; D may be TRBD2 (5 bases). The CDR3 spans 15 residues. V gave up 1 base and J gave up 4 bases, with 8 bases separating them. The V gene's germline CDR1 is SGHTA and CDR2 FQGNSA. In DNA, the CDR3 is TGTGCCAGCAGCTTAGGAGGGTCCGGGGCCAACGTCCTGACTTTC. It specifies CASSLGGSGANVLTF.

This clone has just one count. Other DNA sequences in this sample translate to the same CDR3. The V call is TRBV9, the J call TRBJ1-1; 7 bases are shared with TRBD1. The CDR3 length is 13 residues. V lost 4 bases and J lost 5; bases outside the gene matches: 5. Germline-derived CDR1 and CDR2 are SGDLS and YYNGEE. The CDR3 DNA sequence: TGTGCCAGCAGCCCAGGGGGACGGACTGAAGCTTTCTTT. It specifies CASSPGGRTEAFF.